This TCR beta chain was recovered during a study of T cells after posttransplantation cyclophosphamide. The study, taken as a whole, reports: TRB overlap between skin or GI tissue T cells and blood was limited. After PTCy, TRB diversity resembled that of CNI/methotrexate controls. Donor-recipient repertoire similarity was low at 1-2 months, rising over year one.

Sequencing used immunoSEQ multiplex PCR; TCRdb keeps in-frame clones, though not all of them. The sample consists of around 9,200 clones, roughly 89% of them appearing once. With respect to this clone: Its target is not known.

Germline CDR1 reads SGHRS; CDR2 reads YFSETQ. V lost 1 base to trimming and J lost 3 bases, with 13 bases between them. There are 15 residues in the CDR3. What was sequenced was memory CD4+ T cells sorted from PBMCs. This TCR derives from a woman between 55 and 75 years old in good health, CMV-negative, and a related stem cell transplant donor. The chain uses TRBV5-1 and TRBJ1-2, with D possibly matching TRBD1 (6 bases). The CDR3 DNA is TGCGCCAGCAGCTTGACAGGGCATGGGGACTATGGCTACACCTTC. Amino acids: CASSLTGHGDYGYTF.